Sequencing of this TCR beta chain was carried out in a study of cytomegalovirus exposure and HLA in healthy donors (dated 2017 in TCRdb). For context, the study as a whole: In an earlier analysis of around 540 of the donors, about 270 Gb of sequence data and just under 120 million unique TCR beta sequences from 150 million to 200 million T cells were reported. To predict cytomegalovirus infection status, the study brought together high-throughput TCR immunosequencing, statistical association of individual TCRs with disease status, and machine learning. About 300 gigabases of sequencing data and approximately 93 million unique TCR sequences were included in an early release covering 500 to 750 HLA-typed donors. In a later analysis, previously published TCR beta repertoires from more than 500 donors were re-analyzed and high-resolution HLA genotyping was added so that TCR occurrence patterns could be studied. In an earlier analysis of 500 to 650 of the donors, high-throughput TCR beta sequencing was used to judge whether each TCR beta V gene segment behaved as functional or pseudogenic. Because of strong linkage in the cohort, roughly five DR-DQ haplotypes were treated as single units for association and clustering. In a later genetic analysis, genome-wide SNP genotypes for about 65% of the roughly 700 donors were used, and that subset was treated as a discovery cohort. Besides the first cohort of 550 to 750 subjects, a separate validation cohort made up of 95 to 150 different subjects was used. Donor age, sex, ethnicity and CMV serostatus were compiled alongside the repertoire data. Typing coverage varied by locus: roughly 620-640 donors for A, B, C, DRB1 and DQB1; some 520 for DQA1; 600 to 610 for DPA1; approximately 450 for DPB1. The genetic ancestry cluster associated with self-reported Caucasian donors included about 81% of the 350 to 500 genotyped donors. The study used immunosequencing to profile the T cell repertoires of approximately 640 subjects and linked those repertoires to cytomegalovirus serostatus. Both class I and class II loci were covered by HLA typing, at four-digit resolution. Rather than using new phenotypic data, the later analysis identified candidate immune exposures from TCR beta sequences and from how often those sequences occurred across donors. Every repertoire in the discovery cohort had been generated on one and the same sequencing platform. Among some 410 genotyped donors of the cohort, an average of roughly 230,000 unique TCR beta nucleotide sequences was sequenced per donor, of which 15% to 20% were non-productive. The aim of the study was to test whether cataloging public T cell receptors could identify signatures of past pathogen exposure. Results the study describes overall, beyond this receptor: A later analysis found that most CMV-associated TCR beta chains appeared HLA-restricted, with HLA associations seemingly driven largely by CMV exposure. Some IMGT-functional V segments, including TRBV6-2 and TRBV6-3, could not be told apart with the 87-base-pair reads, so those segments were excluded. In a later genetic analysis, a missense DCLRE1C variant was associated with V-gene and J-gene trimming of TCR beta chains, and the association was replicated in an independent cohort. Linkage disequilibrium might explain the correlated functional status among segregating V segments, but an unknown experimental factor could not be excluded. Strong co-occurrence of HLA alleles, especially DR and DQ, made assigning TCR associations to individual alleles difficult. Compared with the 666-donor mean, donors in an Asian-associated ancestry cluster had fewer N-insertions in productive TCRs, according to a later genetic analysis. The classifier was reported to diagnose cytomegalovirus status with high specificity and sensitivity in both the original and validation cohorts. The sequencing pipeline was judged likely to have produced a cluster of highly shared sequence variants as a technical artifact. The cohort was sequenced for TCR beta chains only, and without alpha or paired-chain data the features that could be detected were limited. Presence/absence analyses assumed roughly uniform sequencing depth across donors, an assumption that may not hold. In a later analysis, several top co-occurrence clusters were reported to appear linked to parvovirus B19, influenza, CMV and Epstein-Barr virus. Specific HLA alleles were associated with 18,000 or so TCR beta sequences at a false discovery rate of 0.05 in a later analysis. According to the authors, the approach could potentially be generalized to other disease states and immunological phenotypes. In a later analysis, HLA-associated TCR beta chains were found to be more clonally expanded and to have lower generation probabilities than equally common non-associated chains. Most TCR sequences were observed very rarely across donors, whereas some public TCRs were present in many individuals. In vitro tests confirmed that a few of the cytomegalovirus-associated TCR beta chains recognize cytomegalovirus antigens. In the study, 164 TCR beta chains were listed as associated with cytomegalovirus. In an earlier analysis of a few hundred of the donors, most TCR beta V segments were observed in productive rearrangements about 90% or about 30% of the time, broadly matching IMGT annotations. HLA typing was unavailable for some donors at each locus, so association tests used only the typed subset. Approximately 16 rarely observed V segments, including chromosome 9 orphons, were excluded from the earlier analysis of approximately 500 of the donors because counts were too low. A further reported finding was that TCR beta sequences accurately predicted the HLA-A and HLA-B alleles for most subjects in the first cohort. In a later analysis, the rate of TCR association differed among HLA loci, with DRB1 alleles having the most associated TCRs and HLA-C alleles having the fewest. Immune exposure information for the cohort was limited to CMV serostatus.

Points on this clone: Its cognate antigen has yet to be identified. Base qualities are not provided; no much larger clone lies one nucleotide away.

Trimming costs V 4 bases and J 5 bases, and their ends lie 9 bases apart. CDR1 and CDR2 were assigned from the germline V gene (reference sequence) as LNHNV and YYDKDF. Spanning cysteine to phenylalanine, the CDR3 consists of 13 amino acids. Left in the record is the CDR3 DNA by itself, 39 bases read in frame from the first base. Libraries were made using the immunoSEQ multiplex PCR assay. For the multiplex PCR, a mixture combining 60 forward primers for TCR Vbeta segments and 13 reverse primers for TCR Jbeta segments was used. The CDR3 region of rearranged TCR beta genes was amplified from genomic DNA with a multiplex PCR assay. Amplified TCR beta libraries were sequenced as 87-base-pair reads on the Illumina HiSeq System. The study's processing was this. Across the 670 or so repertoires, a later analysis counted about 81 million unique TCR beta chains, 9 million to 14 million of which were shared by at least two donors. A nearest-neighbor algorithm error-corrected the raw reads and collapsed the reads into unique sequences, merging closely related sequences to remove PCR and sequencing errors. V, D and J gene segments were assigned by aligning CDR3 sequences to IMGT reference sequences. Each retained sequence needed at least a six-nucleotide match to both a V gene segment and a J gene segment. A rearrangement was called productive if the CDR3 had no stop codons and remained in frame with V and J, and every other rearrangement was called non-productive. Following IMGT convention, CDR3 was defined as the stretch from the second conserved V-encoded cysteine to the conserved J-encoded phenylalanine. The earlier analysis of around 640 of the donors excluded sequences that lacked an unambiguous match to a single V gene segment. An earlier analysis of several hundred of the donors called V segments functional above 56.7% productive rearrangements and segregating when the between-donor standard deviation exceeded 5%. A statistical classification framework was built for diagnosing cytomegalovirus status from the catalog of TCR beta chain sequences. V and J gene assignment, in a later analysis, came from comparing TCR nucleotide sequences with IMGT/GENE-DB human TR gene sequences. The TCRdist pipeline was used in a later analysis to assign CDR3 sequences and most-parsimonious VDJ recombination scenarios. In a later analysis, every TCR beta chain was defined by the combination of its CDR3 amino acid sequence and its V-gene family, and reads without a unique V-gene family were dropped. To address suspected cross-contamination and a sequencing artifact, a later analysis removed 592 highly shared, low-generation-probability nucleotide sequences. In a later analysis, a clonal expansion index for each public chain was calculated from normalized within-repertoire ranks of inferred template counts. In a later analysis, generation probabilities were computed using a VDJ recombination model fitted to out-of-frame rearrangements, and the results were checked against IGoR. In a later analysis, hypergeometric tests were used to score TCR-TCR, TCR-HLA and TCR-CMV co-occurrence, with a repertoire-size bias correction applied to TCR pairs. To estimate false discovery rates, a later analysis permuted the HLA or CMV assignments 20 times. A later analysis grouped co-occurring TCRs with DBSCAN, adding TCRdist sequence similarity when clustering within HLA-allele-positive subsets. For co-occurrence clustering, repertoires with fewer than 30,000 or more than 120,000 public chains were excluded, along with 4 to 6 repertoires with anomalous nucleotide sharing. TCRdb carries this immuneACCESS record with in-frame sequences only. Its versions omit some clonotypes, under half of them owing to an unresolved V gene in the studies checked, with the rest unexplained. The V and J calls and clone size were taken over from that table, and D and trimming were inferred from the DNA. In this sample the table shows approximately 92,000 clones, roughly 79% of which occur a single time. The leading ten clones occupy approximately 4% of the sample.

The cohort was made up of 500 to 850 healthy bone marrow donors. Cohort members were all nominally healthy when sampled, although unrecorded immune exposures were likely present. The donor tested CMV seropositive and was one of the 289 seropositive cohort members. A peripheral blood sample was provided by each donor, and peripheral blood mononuclear cells were used for TCR beta sequencing. The Qiagen DNeasy Blood Extraction Kit was used to extract genomic DNA from the blood cell samples. The chain employs TRBV15 and TRBJ1-5, with the D gene not confidently named. Sequenced: PBMCs. This TCR derives from a woman in her 70s in good health and CMV-seropositive. CDR3 sequence: CATSKSLDQPQHF. The nucleotide sequence is TGTGCCACCAGCAAGTCCTTAGATCAGCCCCAGCATTTT.